A selection of T cell receptor beta chains follows, all from one sample in a study of shared clonotypes between healthy human individuals. The assay was immunoSEQ multiplex PCR, and TCRdb's table has in-frame clones only and misses some. The sample contains over a million clones, approximately 98% of which appear only once. The sequenced sample was naive CD4+ T cells sorted from blood. The receptors stem from a young man in good health. The CDR3 runs from the conserved cysteine through the conserved F or W. Fields, in order: J gene, clone size, V gene, D gene, CDR3 protein, CDR3 DNA. D genes are given only for firm matches. Not every row has a clone size; where given, it reads once, few, many or a size class.

TRBJ2-2,.,TRBV7-9,.,CASTRLGGNTGELFF,TGTGCCAGCACCAGACTAGGGGGGAACACCGGGGAGCTGTTTTTT
TRBJ2-2,.,TRBV19,TRBD2,CASSILAGTNTGELFF,TGTGCCAGTAGTATATTAGCGGGAACGAACACCGGGGAGCTGTTTTTT
TRBJ2-1,.,TRBV5-5,.,CASSSRLISSYNEQFF,TGTGCCAGCAGCTCTCGACTTATCAGCTCCTACAATGAGCAGTTCTTC
TRBJ2-1,.,TRBV15,TRBD2,CATSRVSGRPSGEQFF,TGTGCCACCAGCAGAGTAAGCGGGAGGCCATCTGGGGAGCAGTTCTTC
TRBJ2-7,.,TRBV6-1,.,CASSESGLLGEQYF,TGTGCCAGCAGTGAATCGGGTCTTTTGGGGGAGCAGTACTTC
TRBJ2-3,.,TRBV2,.,CASSELVAATDTQYF,TGTGCCAGCAGTGAACTTGTAGCGGCCACAGATACGCAGTATTTT
TRBJ1-1,.,TRBV28,.,CASSLPLGGNTEAFF,TGTGCCAGCAGTCTACCCTTGGGAGGGAATACTGAAGCTTTCTTT
TRBJ2-5,.,TRBV5-1,.,CASSWTVGETQYF,TGCGCCAGCAGCTGGACAGTCGGGGAGACCCAGTACTTC
TRBJ1-4,.,TRBV18,.,CASSPLPTRTEKLFF,TGTGCCAGCTCACCATTACCGACAAGGACTGAAAAACTGTTTTTT
TRBJ2-7,.,TRBV30,.,CAWSEWVYEQYF,TGTGCCTGGAGTGAATGGGTTTACGAGCAGTACTTC
TRBJ2-2,.,TRBV19,TRBD1,CASSRDRLAGELFF,TGTGCCAGTAGTAGGGACAGACTGGCCGGGGAGCTGTTTTTT
TRBJ2-7,.,TRBV6-6,.,CASSPLDPYEQYF,TGTGCCAGCAGTCCGCTGGACCCCTACGAGCAGTACTTC
TRBJ2-2,.,TRBV28,.,CASSLFSGVVTGELFF,TGTGCCAGCAGTTTATTCTCAGGGGTGGTCACCGGGGAGCTGTTTTTT
TRBJ1-2,.,TRBV2,TRBD1,CASSEGTGFTNGYTF,TGTGCCAGCAGTGAGGGGACAGGGTTCACTAATGGCTACACCTTC
TRBJ2-5,.,TRBV5-1,.,CASSRDGGTQYF,TGCGCCAGCAGCAGGGACGGGGGGACCCAGTACTTC
TRBJ2-2,.,TRBV5-1,.,CASSLFSGKRTGELFF,TGCGCCAGCAGCTTATTTTCGGGGAAAAGAACCGGGGAGCTGTTTTTT
TRBJ2-2,.,TRBV29-1,.,CSDSSTGELFF,TGCAGCGACAGTAGCACCGGGGAGCTGTTTTTT
TRBJ2-1,.,TRBV6-4,.,CASSDRGTLHNEQFF,TGTGCCAGCAGTGACAGGGGGACCCTTCACAATGAGCAGTTCTTC
TRBJ2-6,.,TRBV10-3,TRBD2,CATGTSGDSGANVLTF,TGTGCCACAGGGACTAGCGGGGACTCTGGGGCCAACGTCCTGACTTTC
TRBJ2-3,once,TRBV5-1,TRBD2,CASSPGEFAGEDTQYF,TGCGCCAGCAGCCCTGGAGAATTTGCGGGAGAGGATACGCAGTATTTT
TRBJ1-4,.,TRBV14,.,CASSPGLREKLFF,TGTGCCAGCAGCCCCGGCCTTCGTGAAAAACTGTTTTTT
TRBJ2-2,.,TRBV7-2,.,CASSLVGGGYTGELFF,TGTGCCAGCAGCTTAGTAGGAGGGGGCTACACCGGGGAGCTGTTTTTT
TRBJ2-4,.,TRBV28,.,CATQPLGVKNIQYF,TGTGCCACCCAGCCTCTAGGGGTCAAAAACATTCAGTACTTC
TRBJ2-1,.,TRBV27,.,CASSPTSFAEQFF,TGTGCCAGCAGTCCGACTTCTTTTGCTGAGCAGTTCTTC
TRBJ2-5,.,TRBV7-2,.,CASSLSRVQETQYF,TGTGCCAGCAGCTTATCGAGGGTACAAGAGACCCAGTACTTC
TRBJ2-3,.,TRBV7-3,.,CASSLRRGPTDTQYF,TGTGCCAGCAGCTTAAGGCGGGGCCCCACAGATACGCAGTATTTT
TRBJ2-7,.,TRBV18,TRBD2,CASSTAGTLYEQYF,TGTGCCAGCTCAACAGCGGGAACCCTCTACGAGCAGTACTTC
TRBJ2-7,.,TRBV28,.,CASKVFTGNEQYF,TGTGCCAGCAAAGTTTTTACGGGGAACGAGCAGTACTTC
TRBJ2-1,.,TRBV5-5,TRBD2,CASSLAGGGMFF,TGTGCCAGCAGCTTGGCGGGCGGGGGGATGTTCTTC
TRBJ2-7,.,TRBV5-4,.,CASSLHPGGLGEQYF,TGTGCCAGCAGCTTGCACCCAGGGGGGTTAGGCGAGCAGTACTTC
TRBJ2-7,.,TRBV6-1,.,CASSEVLWLGYEQYF,TGTGCCAGCAGTGAAGTGCTGTGGTTGGGCTACGAGCAGTACTTC
TRBJ2-3,.,TRBV5-4,TRBD2,CASSLGRLAGGIMDTQYF,TGTGCCAGCAGCTTGGGAAGACTAGCGGGAGGGATAATGGATACGCAGTATTTT
TRBJ2-7,.,TRBV2,TRBD1,CASSRDRGVYEQYF,TGTGCCAGCAGCCGGGACAGGGGTGTGTACGAGCAGTACTTC
TRBJ1-3,.,TRBV2,TRBD1,CASSPTGSSGNTIYF,TGTGCCAGCAGTCCGACAGGGAGCTCTGGAAACACCATATATTTT
TRBJ2-1,.,TRBV4-3,TRBD2,CASSQSAGPWDEQFF,TGCGCCAGCAGCCAATCAGCGGGACCCTGGGATGAGCAGTTCTTC
TRBJ1-1,.,TRBV7-6,.,CASSFDPPGGARSEAFF,TGTGCCAGCAGCTTCGATCCCCCGGGTGGGGCACGGTCTGAAGCTTTCTTT
TRBJ1-2,.,TRBV2,.,CASSYDYGYTF,TGTGCCAGCAGTTACGATTATGGCTACACCTTC
TRBJ2-1,once,TRBV7-2,TRBD2,CASSLGRVSSEQFF,TGTGCCAGCAGCCTCGGGAGGGTATCCAGTGAGCAGTTCTTC
TRBJ2-7,.,TRBV29-1,TRBD2,CSATGTSGRTYSYEQYF,TGCAGCGCTACAGGGACTAGCGGGAGAACGTACTCCTACGAGCAGTACTTC
TRBJ1-1,once,TRBV15,.,CATGSEGSLPANTEAFF,TGTGCCACCGGCTCTGAGGGGTCCCTCCCAGCGAACACTGAAGCTTTCTTT
TRBJ2-7,.,TRBV29-1,.,CSVEDPIGTGSYEQYF,TGCAGCGTTGAAGACCCCATTGGCACCGGCTCCTACGAGCAGTACTTC
TRBJ1-2,.,TRBV14,.,CASSVRDRYGYTF,TGTGCCAGCAGCGTCCGGGACCGCTATGGCTACACCTTC
TRBJ2-2,.,TRBV11-1,TRBD1,CASSSPDRGAGELFF,TGTGCCAGCAGCTCTCCCGACAGGGGCGCCGGGGAGCTGTTTTTT
TRBJ2-7,.,TRBV7-9,.,CASGPQVPYEQYF,TGTGCCAGCGGACCTCAAGTCCCCTACGAGCAGTACTTC